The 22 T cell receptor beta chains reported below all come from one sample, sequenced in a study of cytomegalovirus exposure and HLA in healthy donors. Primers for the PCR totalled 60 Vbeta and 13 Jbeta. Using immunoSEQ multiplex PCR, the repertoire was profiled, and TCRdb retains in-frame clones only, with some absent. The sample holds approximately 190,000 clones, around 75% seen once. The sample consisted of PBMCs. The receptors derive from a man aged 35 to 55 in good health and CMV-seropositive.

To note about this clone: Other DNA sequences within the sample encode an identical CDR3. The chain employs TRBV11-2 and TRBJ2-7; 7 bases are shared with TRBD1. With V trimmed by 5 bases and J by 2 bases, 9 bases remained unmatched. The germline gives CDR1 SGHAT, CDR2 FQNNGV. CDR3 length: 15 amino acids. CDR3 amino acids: CASSPTGRNAYEQYF. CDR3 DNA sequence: TGTGCCAGCAGCCCGACAGGGAGAAATGCCTACGAGCAGTACTTC.

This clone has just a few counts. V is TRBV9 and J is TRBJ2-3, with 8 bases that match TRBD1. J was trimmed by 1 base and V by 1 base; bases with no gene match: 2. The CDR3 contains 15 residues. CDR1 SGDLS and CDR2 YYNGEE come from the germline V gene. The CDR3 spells CASSVTGQGTDTQYF. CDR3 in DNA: TGTGCCAGCAGCGTAACGGGACAGGGCACAGATACGCAGTATTTT.

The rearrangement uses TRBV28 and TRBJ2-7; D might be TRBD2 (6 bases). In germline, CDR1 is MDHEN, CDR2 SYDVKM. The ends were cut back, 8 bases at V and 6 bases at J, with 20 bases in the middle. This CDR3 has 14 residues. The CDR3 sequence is CASRDLGRRGEQYF. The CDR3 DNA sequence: TGTGCCAGCCGGGACTTGGGACGCCGGGGCGAGCAGTACTTC.

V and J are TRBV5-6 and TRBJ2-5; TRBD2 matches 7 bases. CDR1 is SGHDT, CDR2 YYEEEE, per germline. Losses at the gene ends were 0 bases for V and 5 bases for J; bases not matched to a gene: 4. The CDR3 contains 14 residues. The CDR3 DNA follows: TGTGCCAGCAGCTTGGGACTAGCAGGGGAGACCCAGTACTTC. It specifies CASSLGLAGETQYF. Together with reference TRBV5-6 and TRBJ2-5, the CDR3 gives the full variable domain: DAGVTQSPTHLIKTRGQQVTLRCSPKSGHDTVSWYQQALGQGPQFIFQYYEEEERQRGNFPDRFSGHQFPNYSSELNVNALLLGDSALYLCASSLGLAGETQYFGPGTRLLVL.

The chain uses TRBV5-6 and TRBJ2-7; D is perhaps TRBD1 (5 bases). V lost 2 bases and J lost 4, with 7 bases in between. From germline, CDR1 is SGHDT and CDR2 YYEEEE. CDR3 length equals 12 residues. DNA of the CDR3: TGTGCCAGCAGCTTACCAGGGTACGAGCAGTACTTC. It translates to CASSLPGYEQYF.

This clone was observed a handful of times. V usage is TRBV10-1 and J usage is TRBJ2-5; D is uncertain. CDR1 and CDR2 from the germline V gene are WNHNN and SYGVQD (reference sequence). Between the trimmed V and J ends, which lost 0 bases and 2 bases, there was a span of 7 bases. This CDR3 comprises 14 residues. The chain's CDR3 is CASSESGGQETQYF. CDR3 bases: TGCGCCAGCAGTGAGTCTGGCGGTCAAGAGACCCAGTACTTC.

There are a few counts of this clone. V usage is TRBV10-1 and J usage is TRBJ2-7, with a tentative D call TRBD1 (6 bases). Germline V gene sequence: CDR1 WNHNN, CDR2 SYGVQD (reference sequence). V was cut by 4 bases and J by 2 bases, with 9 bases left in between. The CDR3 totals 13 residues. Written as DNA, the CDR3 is TGCGCCAGCAGTGGAGGGGGACCCTACGAGCAGTACTTC. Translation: CASSGGGPYEQYF.

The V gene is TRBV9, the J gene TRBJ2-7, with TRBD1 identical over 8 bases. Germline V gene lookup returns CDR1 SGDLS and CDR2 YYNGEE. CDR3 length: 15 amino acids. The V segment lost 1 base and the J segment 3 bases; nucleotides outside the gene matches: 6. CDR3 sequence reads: CASSVPTGDSYEQYF. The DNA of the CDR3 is TGTGCCAGCAGCGTACCGACAGGGGACAGCTACGAGCAGTACTTC.

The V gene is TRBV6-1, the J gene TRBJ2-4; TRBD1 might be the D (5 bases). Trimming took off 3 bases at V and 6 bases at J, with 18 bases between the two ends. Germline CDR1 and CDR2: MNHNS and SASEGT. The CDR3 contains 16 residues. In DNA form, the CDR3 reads TGTGCCAGCAGTGACATTCGGGCAGGGTTTGGAAACATTCAGTACTTC. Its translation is CASSDIRAGFGNIQYF.

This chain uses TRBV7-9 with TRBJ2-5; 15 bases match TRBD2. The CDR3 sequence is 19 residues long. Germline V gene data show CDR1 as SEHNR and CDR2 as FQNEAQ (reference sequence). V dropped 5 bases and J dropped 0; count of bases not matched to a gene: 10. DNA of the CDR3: TGTGCCAGCAGCGCCCCGGGACTAGCGGGGGGAAAGTACCAAGAGACCCAGTACTTC. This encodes CASSAPGLAGGKYQETQYF.

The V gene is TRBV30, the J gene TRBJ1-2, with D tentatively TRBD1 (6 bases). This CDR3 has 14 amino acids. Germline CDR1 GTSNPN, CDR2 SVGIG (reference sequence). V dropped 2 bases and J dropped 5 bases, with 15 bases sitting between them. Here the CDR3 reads CAWSSNRARYGYTF. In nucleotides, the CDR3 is TGTGCCTGGAGTTCAAACAGGGCCCGGTATGGCTACACCTTC.

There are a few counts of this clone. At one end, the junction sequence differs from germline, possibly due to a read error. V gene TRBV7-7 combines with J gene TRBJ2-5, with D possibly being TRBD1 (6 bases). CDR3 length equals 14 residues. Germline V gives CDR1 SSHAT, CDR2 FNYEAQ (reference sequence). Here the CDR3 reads CASSPYRDGETQYF. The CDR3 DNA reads TGTGCTAGCAGTCCCTACAGGGACGGAGAGACCCAGTACTTC.

The chain's CDR3 is CASSHGQGDTEAFF. CDR3 DNA sequence: TGTGCCAGCAGTCACGGACAGGGAGATACTGAAGCTTTCTTT. The rearrangement links TRBV6-1 to TRBJ1-1; 8 nucleotides align to TRBD1. Germline trimming cut 5 bases from V and 5 bases from J; bases unmatched to any gene: 7. This CDR3 region has 14 residues. In germline, CDR1 is MNHNS, CDR2 SASEGT.

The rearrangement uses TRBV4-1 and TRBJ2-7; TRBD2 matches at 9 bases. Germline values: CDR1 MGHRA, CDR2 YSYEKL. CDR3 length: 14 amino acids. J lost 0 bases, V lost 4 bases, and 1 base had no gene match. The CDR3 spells CASSLRGGSYEQYF. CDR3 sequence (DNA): TGCGCCAGCAGCCTGCGGGGGGGCTCCTACGAGCAGTACTTC.

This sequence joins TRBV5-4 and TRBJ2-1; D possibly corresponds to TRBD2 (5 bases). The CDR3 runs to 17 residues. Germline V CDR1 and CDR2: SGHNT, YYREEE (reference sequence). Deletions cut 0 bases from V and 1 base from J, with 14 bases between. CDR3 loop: CASSLAEGWASYNEQFF. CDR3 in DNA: TGTGCCAGCAGCTTGGCCGAGGGCTGGGCTTCCTACAATGAGCAGTTCTTC.

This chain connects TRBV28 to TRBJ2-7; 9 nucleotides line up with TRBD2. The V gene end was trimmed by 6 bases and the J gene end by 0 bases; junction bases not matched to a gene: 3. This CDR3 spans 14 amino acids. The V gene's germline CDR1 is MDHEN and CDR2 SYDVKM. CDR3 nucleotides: TGTGCCAGCAGCAATAGCGGGAGCTCCTACGAGCAGTACTTC. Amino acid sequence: CASSNSGSSYEQYF.

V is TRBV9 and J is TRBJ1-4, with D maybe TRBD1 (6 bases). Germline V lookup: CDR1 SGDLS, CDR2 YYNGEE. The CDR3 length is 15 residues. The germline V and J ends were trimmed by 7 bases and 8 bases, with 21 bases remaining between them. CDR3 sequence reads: CASSPADGGVEKLFF. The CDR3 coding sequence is TGTGCCAGCTCCCCTGCCGATGGGGGCGTGGAAAAACTGTTTTTT.

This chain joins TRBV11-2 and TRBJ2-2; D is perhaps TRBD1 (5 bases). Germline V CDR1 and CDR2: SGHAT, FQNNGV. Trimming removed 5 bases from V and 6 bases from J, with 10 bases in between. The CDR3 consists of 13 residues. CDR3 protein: CASSQTDSGELFF. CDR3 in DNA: TGTGCCAGCAGCCAGACAGATTCCGGGGAGCTGTTTTTT.

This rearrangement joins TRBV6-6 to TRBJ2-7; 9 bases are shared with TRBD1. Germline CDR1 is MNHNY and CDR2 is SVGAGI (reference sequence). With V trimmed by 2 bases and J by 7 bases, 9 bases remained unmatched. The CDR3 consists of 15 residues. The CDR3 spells CASSYAPTGGEEQYF. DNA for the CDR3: TGTGCCAGCAGTTACGCCCCGACAGGGGGAGAAGAGCAGTACTTC.

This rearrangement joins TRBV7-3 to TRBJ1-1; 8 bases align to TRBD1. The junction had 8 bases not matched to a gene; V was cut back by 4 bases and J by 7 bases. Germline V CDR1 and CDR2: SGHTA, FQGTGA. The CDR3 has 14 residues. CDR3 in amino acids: CASSWTRGQGEAFF. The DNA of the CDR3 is TGTGCCAGCAGCTGGACCAGGGGGCAGGGTGAAGCTTTCTTT. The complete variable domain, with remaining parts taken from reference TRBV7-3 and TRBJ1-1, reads GAGVSQTPSNKVTEKGKYVELRCDPISGHTALYWYRQSLGQGPEFLIYFQGTGAADDSGLPNDRFFAVRPEGSVSTLKIQRTERGDSAVYLCASSWTRGQGEAFFGQGTRLTVV.

CDR3 DNA: TGCGCCAGCAGCCCTGGGACAGGGGGCAATCAGCCCCAGCATTTT. This gives the protein CASSPGTGGNQPQHF. The chain uses TRBV4-3 and TRBJ1-5; TRBD1 agrees at 10 bases. Germline CDR1 LGHNA, CDR2 YSLEER. Losses at the gene ends were 4 bases for V and 2 bases for J; bases not matched to a gene: 2. CDR3 length: 15 amino acids.

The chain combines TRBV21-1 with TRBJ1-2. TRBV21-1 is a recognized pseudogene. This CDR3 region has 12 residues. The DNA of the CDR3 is TGTGCCAGCAGCAAAGCCTTAATTGGCTACACCTTC. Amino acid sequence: CASSKALIGYTF.